The 26 T cell receptor beta chains below come from one sample, sequenced in a study of early T cells in non-severe SARS-CoV-2 infection. Each CDR3 protein is one row after TCRdb ran MiXCR on the 5' RACE reads. The profile shows tens of thousands of distinct CDR3 sequences, around 12% of them singletons. The sample here was whole blood, taken at baseline. These receptors were taken from an adult who was a healthcare worker with PCR-confirmed SARS-CoV-2 infection or an uninfected control (not recorded which).

This clonotype was seen more than once but under ten times. CDR3 coding DNA: TGTGCCAGCAGTCCCTACGGACAGGTCGGCGAGCAGTACTTC. Translated: CASSPYGQVGEQYF. This rearrangement joins TRBV25-1 to TRBJ2-7; 7 nucleotides align to TRBD1. The CDR3 length is 14 residues. The V gene end was trimmed by 5 bases and the J gene end by 6 bases; junction bases not matched to a gene: 10. The germline gives CDR1 MGHDK, CDR2 SYGVNS.

This chain links TRBV2 with TRBJ2-3; 7 bases agree with TRBD1. J gave up 3 bases and V 4 bases, and 10 bases lay outside the gene matches. The germline gives CDR1 SNHLY, CDR2 FYNNEI. The CDR3 runs 16 residues. This CDR3 reads CASSAKQGIRTDTQYF. CDR3 sequence (DNA): TGTGCCAGCAGTGCCAAACAGGGGATAAGGACAGATACGCAGTATTTT.

The chain links TRBV5-6 to TRBJ1-2; 7 bases are a match to TRBD1. The V gene's germline CDR1 is SGHDT and CDR2 YYEEEE. With V trimmed by 4 bases and J by 3 bases, 12 bases remained unmatched. The CDR3 contains 16 residues. The CDR3 sequence is CASSTERTGGYYGYTF. The CDR3 DNA sequence: TGTGCCAGCAGCACCGAACGGACAGGCGGCTACTATGGCTACACCTTC.

In this sample, this clonotype turned up many times. This chain joins TRBV12-3 or TRBV12-4 and TRBJ2-3; D is unclear. Trimming removed 3 bases at V and 2 bases at J, with 6 bases between. The CDR3 length is 13 residues. The CDR3 bases are TGTGCCAGCAGTTTCGGGTACACAGATACGCAGTATTTT. Its protein product is CASSFGYTDTQYF.

The table lists this clonotype with a few counts. The chain joins TRBV9 to TRBJ2-5; D is unclear. The germline V and J ends were trimmed by 0 bases and 5 bases, with 11 bases remaining between them. The CDR3 has 14 amino acids. Germline V gene sequence: CDR1 SGDLS, CDR2 YYNGEE. The CDR3 region has the DNA TGTGCCAGCAGCGTAGATCAGTGGGGTGAGACCCAGTACTTC. Protein product: CASSVDQWGETQYF.

This clonotype has ten or more counts. The chain is built from TRBV20-1 and TRBJ1-1, with 11 bases that match TRBD1. The CDR3 is 15 residues long. The V segment lost 5 bases and the J segment 0 bases; nucleotides outside the gene matches: 5. CDR1 is DFQATT and CDR2 is SNEGSKA in the germline V gene (reference sequence). In DNA, the CDR3 is TGCAGTGCTCCGGGGACAGGGGGAGTGAACACTGAAGCTTTCTTT. As protein: CSAPGTGGVNTEAFF.

This clonotype was counted between two and nine times. The chain uses TRBV4-1 and TRBJ2-7; 8 nucleotides agree with TRBD1. J gave up 0 bases and V 7 bases, and 5 bases lay outside the gene matches. Germline CDR1 MGHRA, CDR2 YSYEKL. The CDR3 has 14 amino acids. The CDR3 region is CASTHRGSSYEQYF. As DNA, the CDR3 is TGCGCCAGCACCCACAGGGGGAGCTCCTACGAGCAGTACTTC.

The V gene is TRBV6-2 or TRBV6-3, the J gene TRBJ2-1, with 9 bases aligning to TRBD2. V lost 3 bases to trimming and J lost 7 bases; unmatched junction nucleotides: 16. Per germline, CDR1 MNHEY and CDR2 SVGEGT. The CDR3 is 18 amino acids. Here the CDR3 reads CASSYWIGSGRGENEQFF. The CDR3, as DNA: TGTGCCAGCAGTTATTGGATAGGTAGCGGGAGAGGTGAAAATGAGCAGTTCTTC.

The chain couples TRBV10-3 to TRBJ2-7; maybe TRBD2 (6 bases). V dropped 6 bases and J dropped 3 bases, with 12 bases sitting between them. This CDR3 has 13 amino acids. CDR1 is ENHRY, CDR2 SYGVKD, per germline. The CDR3 coding sequence is TGTGCCATCAGCCCCGGGGGAAACTACGAGCAGTACTTC. It specifies CAISPGGNYEQYF.

This clonotype came up a few times. The CDR3 sequence is CASSQPPANEQFF. Here the CDR3 DNA reads TGTGCCAGCAGCCAACCGCCGGCCAATGAGCAGTTCTTC. The gene calls are TRBV3-1 and TRBJ2-1; D gene unclear. This CDR3 region has 13 residues. V lost 2 bases and J 6 bases, leaving 8 bases between the germline ends. Germline lookup yields CDR1 LGHDT and CDR2 YNNKEL (reference sequence).

The CDR3 bases are TGTGCCAGCAGCCCCCAAGGAGGACGGACTGAAGCTTTCTTT. It specifies CASSPQGGRTEAFF. The chain employs TRBV7-9 and TRBJ1-1; D gene unclear. Looked up from germline, CDR1 is SEHNR and CDR2 is FQNEAQ (reference sequence). The CDR3 is 14 residues long. V lost 5 bases and J lost 5, with 15 bases in between.

This clonotype was seen ten or more times. The CDR3 sequence is CASSGTSYDEQYF. The CDR3 DNA reads TGTGCCAGCAGTGGGACTAGCTACGACGAGCAGTACTTC. The chain carries TRBV25-1 and TRBJ2-7; 8 nucleotides agree with TRBD2. The J segment lost 5 bases and the V segment lost 4 bases, leaving 4 bases of the junction unmatched. The CDR3 is 13 residues long. CDR1 is MGHDK and CDR2 is SYGVNS in the germline V gene.

This clonotype has only a few counts. The gene calls are TRBV20-1 and TRBJ2-7, with TRBD2 matching over 11 bases. CDR3 size: 15 residues. The V gene's germline CDR1 is DFQATT and CDR2 SNEGSKA (reference sequence). Trimming took 4 bases from V and 6 from J; bases not matched to a gene: 11. The chain's CDR3 is CSAIPGTSGGVEQYF. The CDR3 DNA sequence: TGCAGTGCTATACCTGGGACTAGCGGTGGTGTCGAGCAGTACTTC.

This clonotype was counted at least ten times. V gene TRBV7-2 combines with J gene TRBJ2-7; D ambiguous. Germline V CDR1 and CDR2: SGHTA, FQGNSA. This CDR3 region has 11 residues. Trimming pared 5 bases from V and 0 bases from J, leaving 2 bases between. The CDR3 region is CASSASYEQYF. The CDR3, as DNA: TGTGCCAGCAGCGCCTCCTACGAGCAGTACTTC.

This clonotype came up a few times. This chain connects TRBV6-2 or TRBV6-3 to TRBJ2-3, with D uncertain. Between the trimmed V and J ends, which lost 6 bases and 4 bases, there was a span of 14 bases. CDR1 MNHEY and CDR2 SVGEGT come from the germline V gene. This CDR3 spans 14 amino acids. This chain's CDR3 is CASSLGFGPDTQYF. The CDR3 DNA reads TGTGCCAGCAGCCTGGGGTTCGGTCCAGATACGCAGTATTTT.

The chain combines TRBV2 with TRBJ1-6; tentative D call: TRBD1 (5 bases). CDR3 length: 13 amino acids. V was clipped by 7 bases and J by 13 bases, with 17 bases between them. In germline, CDR1 is SNHLY, CDR2 FYNNEI. The CDR3 region has the DNA TGTGCCAGCACAAGGGACTCCCTAAGGCCCCTCCACTTT. Amino acids: CASTRDSLRPLHF.

This clonotype showed up just a few times. The V call is TRBV9, the J call TRBJ2-2, with D hard to call. The germline CDR1 and CDR2 sequences are SGDLS and YYNGEE. Trimming took off 5 bases at V and 3 bases at J, with 5 bases between the two ends. This CDR3 region has 12 residues. This CDR3 is CASSPYTGELFF. For the CDR3, the DNA is TGTGCCAGCAGTCCCTACACCGGGGAGCTGTTTTTT.

This clonotype was picked up a small number of times. The CDR3 nucleotides are TGTGCCAGCAGTCGGAGTCGCGGGAGGGATAGCACAGATACGCAGTATTTT. Protein product: CASSRSRGRDSTDTQYF. The rearrangement links TRBV6-1 to TRBJ2-3; TRBD2 aligns across 9 bases. The CDR3 totals 17 residues. V lost 5 bases, J lost 0 bases, and 9 bases stayed unmatched. CDR1 MNHNS and CDR2 SASEGT come from the germline V gene.

V is TRBV29-1 and J is TRBJ1-1; 9 bases fit TRBD1. The CDR3 sequence is 14 residues long. Germline values: CDR1 SQVTM, CDR2 ANQGSEA. The trim removed 6 bases at V and 2 bases at J, leaving 7 bases unmatched. The chain's CDR3 is CSVVNTGGNTEAFF. The CDR3 bases are TGCAGCGTCGTGAATACAGGGGGCAACACTGAAGCTTTCTTT.

This clonotype was seen a few times. The V gene is TRBV7-6, the J gene TRBJ2-1; tentative D call: TRBD1 (5 bases). Germline V gene sequence: CDR1 SGHVS, CDR2 FNYEAQ. The CDR3 totals 13 residues. V was cut by 5 bases and J by 10 bases, with 15 bases left in between. DNA of the CDR3: TGTGCCAGCAGCAAGGGCTTGGGGCACGAGCAGTTCTTC. Translated: CASSKGLGHEQFF.

This clonotype was picked up many times. The CDR3 sequence is CATRPGQGRNSPLHF. The CDR3 coding sequence is TGTGCCACCCGACCCGGACAGGGAAGAAATTCACCCCTCCACTTT. This rearrangement joins TRBV14 to TRBJ1-6; TRBD1 matches at 8 bases. CDR1 and CDR2 (germline): SGHDN, FVKESK. V lost 10 bases and J lost 7; bases outside the gene matches: 12. The CDR3 has 15 amino acids.

This clonotype showed up just a few times. V gene TRBV12-3 or TRBV12-4 combines with J gene TRBJ1-2; no clear D. Trimming removed 5 bases from V and 8 bases from J, with 12 bases in between. The CDR3 runs to 12 residues. For the CDR3, the DNA is TGTGCCAGCAGTACCCCCGTTGGGGGCTACACCTTC. Translation gives CASSTPVGGYTF.

The chain is built from TRBV12-3 or TRBV12-4 and TRBJ1-5; no reliable D call. Trimming removed 2 bases at V and 3 bases at J, with 11 bases between. The CDR3 length is 15 residues. The chain's CDR3 is CASSLMGSFNQPQHF. DNA of the CDR3: TGTGCCAGCAGTTTAATGGGCAGTTTCAATCAGCCCCAGCATTTT.

There are a few counts of this clonotype. This chain connects TRBV2 to TRBJ1-5; D is perhaps TRBD1 (6 bases). The V end was cut by 4 bases, the J end by 6 bases, with 16 bases between. Germline V CDR1 and CDR2: SNHLY, FYNNEI. This CDR3 has 15 residues. CDR3: CASSGLTGSRQPQHF. The DNA for the CDR3 is TGTGCCAGCAGTGGCCTGACAGGCTCACGTCAGCCCCAGCATTTT.

This clonotype was counted a few times. The chain couples TRBV7-2 to TRBJ2-7, with D unclear. The CDR3 loop spans 16 amino acids. Trimming left V 4 bases short and J 0 bases short, with 16 bases between. Germline-derived CDR1 and CDR2 are SGHTA and FQGNSA. This chain's CDR3 is CASSSKDSSSSYEQYF. The CDR3 DNA reads as TGTGCCAGCAGCTCAAAAGACTCCTCATCCTCCTACGAGCAGTACTTC.

This clonotype was seen a handful of times. The rearrangement links TRBV6-2 or TRBV6-3 to TRBJ2-5; D is uncertain. V was pared by 7 bases and J by 5 bases, with 11 bases between. The CDR3 runs 12 residues. Germline V gives CDR1 MNHEY, CDR2 SVGEGT. CDR3 coding DNA: TGTGCCAGCACCGCATCCATGGAGACCCAGTACTTC. Residues: CASTASMETQYF.